This is a list of T cell receptor beta chains from one sample in a study of blood T cell repertoires in COVID-19. The assay was immunoSEQ multiplex PCR, and TCRdb's table has in-frame clones only and misses some. The profile covers around 140,000 clones, with roughly nine tenths appearing a single time and around an eighth taken by the ten largest. Sequences were obtained from peripheral blood. These receptors all come from a man aged 18 to 30 with COVID-19, enrolled during active disease. The CDR3 runs from the conserved cysteine through the conserved F or W. Rows may omit the clone size; those that give it use once, few, many or a size class.

v_gene: TRBV4-3
j_gene: TRBJ1-2
abundance: -
CDR3aa: CASSQGGRDGYTF

v_gene: TRBV28
j_gene: TRBJ2-1
abundance: -
CDR3aa: CASSQALFQGGEQFF

v_gene: TRBV7-9
j_gene: TRBJ1-3
abundance: -
CDR3aa: CASSPFFLGSTIYF

v_gene: TRBV27
j_gene: TRBJ2-1
abundance: -
CDR3aa: CASSNGLAGMNEQFF

v_gene: TRBV11-2
j_gene: TRBJ2-3
abundance: -
CDR3aa: CASSFGPDTQYF

v_gene: TRBV2
j_gene: TRBJ2-6
abundance: few
CDR3aa: CASKAGISGANVLTF

v_gene: TRBV7-9
j_gene: TRBJ2-1
abundance: -
CDR3aa: CASSLSGIAYNEQFF

v_gene: TRBV10-2
j_gene: TRBJ2-5
abundance: -
CDR3aa: CASKGTGAQETQYF

v_gene: TRBV6-5
j_gene: TRBJ2-7
abundance: -
CDR3aa: CASSSQAGETYEQYF

v_gene: TRBV9
j_gene: TRBJ2-3
abundance: -
CDR3aa: CASSVGRDRITDTQYF

v_gene: TRBV11-2
j_gene: TRBJ2-7
abundance: -
CDR3aa: CASSRHGRTNPSYEQYF

v_gene: TRBV28
j_gene: TRBJ2-2
abundance: -
CDR3aa: CASSFDSGRLSGELFF

v_gene: TRBV4-3
j_gene: TRBJ2-5
abundance: -
CDR3aa: CASSGGVAGEANQETQYF

v_gene: TRBV7-3
j_gene: TRBJ2-2
abundance: -
CDR3aa: CASSATSVNTGELFF

v_gene: TRBV19
j_gene: TRBJ2-7
abundance: -
CDR3aa: CASSKQIVTNEQYF

v_gene: TRBV9
j_gene: TRBJ2-7
abundance: -
CDR3aa: CASSGASPYEQYF

v_gene: TRBV4-3
j_gene: TRBJ2-2
abundance: once
CDR3aa: CASSQETGRATGELFF

v_gene: TRBV4-1
j_gene: TRBJ1-5
abundance: few
CDR3aa: CASSHVGQRNQPQHF

v_gene: TRBV11-3
j_gene: TRBJ2-1
abundance: once
CDR3aa: CASSATGLAGNEQFF

v_gene: TRBV28
j_gene: TRBJ2-2
abundance: once
CDR3aa: CASSFNPDRGELFF

v_gene: TRBV6-5
j_gene: TRBJ1-2
abundance: -
CDR3aa: CASSQHGQAWGYTF

v_gene: TRBV7-8
j_gene: TRBJ1-4
abundance: -
CDR3aa: CASSPRQVATNEKLFF

v_gene: TRBV5-1
j_gene: TRBJ2-4
abundance: -
CDR3aa: CASSLSGVGNIQYF

v_gene: TRBV28
j_gene: TRBJ1-1
abundance: -
CDR3aa: CASSIPGEMNTEAFF

v_gene: TRBV5-1
j_gene: TRBJ1-2
abundance: -
CDR3aa: CASSLVGQNYGYTF

v_gene: TRBV28
j_gene: TRBJ1-6
abundance: -
CDR3aa: CASSRDRGYNSPLHF

v_gene: TRBV7-2
j_gene: TRBJ2-5
abundance: few
CDR3aa: CASSPDRGLQETQYF

v_gene: TRBV24-1
j_gene: TRBJ1-5
abundance: -
CDR3aa: CATSDVGSGGNQPQHF

v_gene: TRBV7-9
j_gene: TRBJ2-7
abundance: once
CDR3aa: CASSLGVPSSYEQYF

v_gene: TRBV28
j_gene: TRBJ1-5
abundance: -
CDR3aa: CASSYLRVDQPQHF